This passage covers 10 T cell receptor beta chains from one sample sequenced in a study of shared clonotypes between healthy human individuals. As defined, naive CD8 cells were CD45RO-negative and positively selected for CCR7, with terminally differentiated effector memory CD45RA+ cells excluded. The protocol was immunoSEQ multiplex PCR, while the TCRdb copy is restricted to in-frame clones and leaves out a portion. The data hold around 2,100,000 clones, with approximately 94% observed a single time. Material: naive CD8+ T cells sorted from blood. The receptors originated from a man in his late teens or twenties in good health.

As regards this clone: Other DNA sequences from this sample encode an identical CDR3 as well. The chain combines TRBV9 with TRBJ2-7; D perhaps matches TRBD1 (6 bases). The V and J ends lost 0 bases and 2 bases respectively, with 9 bases between them. The CDR3 is made up of 14 amino acids. Germline V gene sequence: CDR1 SGDLS, CDR2 YYNGEE. CDR3 DNA sequence: TGTGCCAGCAGCGTAGGGGGGCAGCCCTACGAGCAGTACTTC. Translation: CASSVGGQPYEQYF.

The rearrangement uses TRBV9 and TRBJ2-1; 10 bases match TRBD1. The germline V gene has CDR1 SGDLS and CDR2 YYNGEE. The ends lost 4 bases at V and 6 bases at J; junction bases unmatched: 10. The CDR3 is 16 amino acids. DNA of the CDR3: TGTGCCAGCAGCTTGGGACAGGGGCTAGGAGGCAATGAGCAGTTCTTC. This translates into CASSLGQGLGGNEQFF.

With regard to this clone: The same CDR3 is also encoded by other DNA sequences in this sample. The chain has TRBV11-2 and TRBJ2-2, with D unresolved. Trimming pared 5 bases from V and 6 bases from J, leaving 4 bases between. This CDR3 contains 11 residues. The germline V gene encodes CDR1 SGHAT and CDR2 FQNNGV. CDR3 in DNA: TGTGCCAGCAGCCCTCCCGGGGAGCTGTTTTTT. This gives the protein CASSPPGELFF.

The rearrangement uses TRBV28 and TRBJ2-7, with 11 bases fitting TRBD2. Trimming at V came to 3 bases and at J to 0 bases, leaving 7 bases not matched to a gene. The CDR3 totals 17 residues. From germline, CDR1 is MDHEN and CDR2 SYDVKM. The CDR3 loop reads CASSFNHLAGGSYEQYF. CDR3 bases: TGTGCCAGCAGTTTCAACCACCTAGCGGGAGGCTCCTACGAGCAGTACTTC.

V gene TRBV27 combines with J gene TRBJ2-7, with D uncertain. Deletions cut 5 bases from V and 3 bases from J, with 17 bases between. This CDR3 has 15 amino acids. Per the germline V gene, CDR1 is MNHEY and CDR2 is SMNVEV (reference sequence). The CDR3 here is CASSLGLSLIYEQYF. CDR3 in DNA: TGTGCCAGCAGTCTAGGGCTTTCCTTAATCTACGAGCAGTACTTC.

The CDR3 DNA reads as TGTGCCAGCAGCTTCCTAGGGGGGGAGCAGTACTTC. Amino acids: CASSFLGGEQYF. The chain joins TRBV7-3 to TRBJ2-7; D could derive from TRBD1 or TRBD2 (6 bases each). CDR3 length equals 12 residues. Germline values: CDR1 SGHTA, CDR2 FQGTGA. V shed 3 bases and J shed 7 bases, with 10 bases lying between them.

V and J are TRBV25-1 and TRBJ2-5, with 10 bases identical to TRBD2. Germline lookup yields CDR1 MGHDK and CDR2 SYGVNS. V was clipped by 1 base and J by 4 bases; unmatched bases: 3. CDR3 length: 15 amino acids. CDR3 amino acids: CASSESAGGRETQYF. In nucleotides, the CDR3 is TGTGCCAGCAGTGAATCAGCGGGAGGGCGAGAGACCCAGTACTTC.

The J gene is TRBJ2-3, the V gene TRBV11-3, with 8 bases lining up with TRBD2. Per germline, CDR1 SGHNT and CDR2 YENEEA. V dropped 11 bases and J dropped 5; count of bases not matched to a gene: 9. The CDR3 is 13 residues long. CDR3 DNA: TGTGCCCCTAGGCGGGAGGACCTAGATACGCAGTATTTT. Translated: CAPRREDLDTQYF.

The CDR3 DNA sequence: TGTGCGGGTTCGGGGGGCGAAGAGACCCAGTACTTC. It yields the protein CAGSGGEETQYF. The chain uses TRBV28 and TRBJ2-5; possibly TRBD2 for D (7 bases). CDR3 length: 12 residues. Germline CDR1 reads MDHEN; CDR2 reads SYDVKM.

In its sample, this clone was seen once. The chain carries TRBV27 and TRBJ2-7; 9 bases fit TRBD2. The ends lost 2 bases at V and 2 bases at J; junction bases unmatched: 13. This CDR3 comprises 18 residues. Germline CDR1 and CDR2: MNHEY and SMNVEV (reference sequence). This CDR3 reads CASSLGPSGIGPAYEQYF. CDR3 DNA: TGTGCCAGCAGTTTAGGGCCTAGCGGGATCGGGCCGGCCTACGAGCAGTACTTC.